Listed here are 4 T cell receptor beta chains from one sample, sequenced in a study of T cell responses to AZD1222 COVID-19 vaccine. Sequencing used immunoSEQ multiplex PCR; TCRdb keeps in-frame clones, though not all of them. The sample contains about 93,000 clones, around 87% of which appear only once. The sample consisted of peripheral blood, taken 28 days after the second AZD1222 dose. The receptors here all came from an adult who received the AZD1222 COVID-19 vaccine.

This rearrangement joins TRBV10-3 to TRBJ1-6; weak D call: TRBD1 (5 bases). Germline V CDR1 and CDR2: ENHRY, SYGVKD. The CDR3 runs 14 residues. Trimming pared 6 bases from V and 8 bases from J, leaving 14 bases between. This chain's CDR3 is CAIRPGTEHSPLHF. DNA of the CDR3: TGTGCCATCAGGCCGGGGACGGAACATTCACCCCTCCACTTT.

V gene TRBV28 combines with J gene TRBJ1-5, with D maybe TRBD1 (6 bases). This CDR3 is 16 amino acids long. With 2 bases removed from V and 7 bases from J, the gap between germline ends came to 18 bases. CDR1 is MDHEN, CDR2 SYDVKM, per germline. The CDR3 sequence: CASSLRPDGGPQPQHF. As DNA, the CDR3 is TGTGCCAGCAGTTTACGTCCTGATGGGGGGCCCCAGCCCCAGCATTTT.

To note about this clone: The CDR3 ends on some other residue instead of the conserved phenylalanine or tryptophan, so this is likely a read error. Because the CDR3's place on the DNA is in doubt, the DNA is left out and the CDR3 is given as listed by TCRdb. V usage is TRBV21-1 and J usage is TRBJ1-2. TRBV21-1 counts as a pseudogene. The CDR3 contains 9 residues when both ends are counted. The CDR3 is CASSKAQLG.

The V and J genes are TRBV12-3 or TRBV12-4 and TRBJ1-4; D perhaps matches TRBD1 (6 bases). CDR3 size: 13 residues. Trimming cost V 3 bases and J 7 bases, with 9 bases left between them. The chain's CDR3 is CASSFGRGEKLFF. The DNA for the CDR3 is TGTGCCAGCAGTTTTGGCAGGGGTGAAAAACTGTTTTTT.